Listed here is a single TCR beta chain. Its cognate antigen is unknown. RNA, once extracted, was reverse transcribed into cDNA for use as the sequencing template. TCRdb's table, derived via immunoSEQ multiplex PCR, lists solely in-frame clones and lacks some. The repertoire holds 95,000 to 120,000 clones, with 45% to 70% as singletons. The data originate from a study of CD8+ T cells in alopecia areata. Notes on the study in general: Higher clonality was seen in lesional scalp than in normal scalp, especially in alopecia totalis/universalis.

The J segment lost 5 bases and the V segment lost 1 base, leaving 7 bases of the junction unmatched. The CDR3 totals 15 residues. From germline, CDR1 is LNHNV and CDR2 YYDKDF (reference sequence). This chain joins TRBV15 and TRBJ2-5; 7 positions agree with TRBD2. The sequenced sample was CD8+ T cells sorted from blood. The receptor's source is a human donor in good health. The CDR3 loop is CATSRAGREGETQYF. For the CDR3, the DNA is TGTGCCACCAGCAGAGCGGGCAGGGAGGGGGAGACCCAGTACTTC. Full variable domain (missing parts from reference TRBV15 and TRBJ2-5): DAMVIQNPRYQVTQFGKPVTLSCSQTLNHNVMYWYQQKSSQAPKLLFHYYDKDFNNEADTPDNFQSRRPNTSFCFLDIRSPGLGDTAMYLCATSRAGREGETQYFGPGTRLLVL.